The source of this T cell receptor (beta chain) is a study of spatial heterogeneity in lung cancer. The overall study: In tumor regions TCR transcript counts correlated strongly with a matched bulk RNA-seq T cell module score.

Regarding the study as a whole: Expanded alpha and beta TCR counts within tumors tracked tumor mutation counts.

In this sample, this clonotype is medium-sized (0.01 to 0.1%). Its antigen remains unknown. Found in a library prepared for alpha chains, this beta chain is an off-target read, and its abundance has little meaning. Time point indicated: sample taken at primary tumor resection. Unsorted whole RNA from tumor, nontumor lung or frozen PBMC underwent sequencing. There are 16 residues in the CDR3. Germline V lookup: CDR1 GTSNPN, CDR2 SVGIG (reference sequence). V was trimmed by 1 base and J by 1 base, leaving 15 bases between them. TCR cDNA molecules each had a unique molecular identifier. A single record per CDR3 protein comes from TCRdb applying MiXCR to the 5' RACE reads. The sample shows 3,600 or so distinct CDR3 sequences, about 7% of them seen only once.

The V gene is TRBV30, the J gene TRBJ2-3, with D perhaps TRBD1 or TRBD2 (5 bases each). Source: lung tumor tissue, taken at surgery. The clonotype comes from a male donor with early-stage non-small cell lung cancer. CDR3 coding DNA: TGTGCCTGGAGTGCACGGGACCTAACCGGCACAGATACGCAGTATTTT. Amino acids: CAWSARDLTGTDTQYF.